Below, 14 T cell receptor beta chains from the same sample are listed, as sequenced in a study of T-cell reconstitution after alpha-beta-depleted transplantation in children. Unique molecular identifiers were built into the TCRbeta library. Each CDR3 protein is one row after TCRdb ran MiXCR on the PCR reads. The table records hundreds of thousands of distinct CDR3 sequences, under 20% of them present only once. The input for sequencing was PBMCs, mostly from graft donor cells, taken 360 days after TCRalphabeta/CD19-depleted stem cell transplant. Receptor source: a boy less than two years old who had a stem cell transplant for Wiskott-Aldrich syndrome, so the T cells may come from the graft donor.

This clonotype was detected ten times or more. The J gene is TRBJ2-1, the V gene TRBV4-3; 7 nucleotides match TRBD2. Germline CDR1 and CDR2: LGHNA and YSLEER. J was trimmed by 1 base and V by 4 bases; bases with no gene match: 7. The CDR3 length is 16 residues. CDR3 sequence: CASSPRDYKSYNEQFF. The CDR3 region has the DNA TGCGCCAGCAGCCCACGGGACTATAAATCCTACAATGAGCAGTTCTTC.

In this sample, this clonotype turned up a few times. The gene calls are TRBV18 and TRBJ2-3; D perhaps matches TRBD2 (6 bases). This CDR3 contains 14 residues. V gave up 3 bases and J gave up 6 bases, with 13 bases separating them. CDR1 and CDR2 (germline): KGHSH, LQKENI. The CDR3, as DNA: TGTGCCAGCTCACCCACGGTCGGGGGTGATACGCAGTATTTT. Protein sequence: CASSPTVGGDTQYF.

Only a few counts were recorded for this clonotype. The V and J genes are TRBV7-9 and TRBJ2-4, with D possibly being TRBD2 (6 bases). The V end lost 3 bases, the J end lost 0 bases, and 12 bases lay between the germline ends. The CDR3 contains 16 residues. Germline V gene sequence: CDR1 SEHNR, CDR2 FQNEAQ (reference sequence). CDR3 nucleotides: TGTGCCAGCAGCTTGGGGTGGGGGGTAGCCAAAAACATTCAGTACTTC. This translates into CASSLGWGVAKNIQYF.

This chain links TRBV24-1 with TRBJ2-1, with TRBD2 matching 8 bases. The V gene's germline CDR1 is KGHDR and CDR2 SFDVKD. V gave up 3 bases and J gave up 12 bases; unmatched junction bases: 6. CDR3 length: 13 residues. CDR3 loop: CATSDAGLARQFF. In DNA, the CDR3 is TGTGCCACCAGTGATGCCGGACTAGCTAGGCAGTTCTTC.

The CDR3 nucleotides are TGTGCCAGCAGTTCCTCGGGTTGGGGAGACACAGATACGCAGTATTTT. As protein: CASSSSGWGDTDTQYF. The chain is built from TRBV2 and TRBJ2-3, with D possibly being TRBD2 (5 bases). The CDR3 runs to 16 residues. The V and J ends lost 5 bases and 2 bases respectively, with 17 bases between them. The germline V gene encodes CDR1 SNHLY and CDR2 FYNNEI.

The chain recombines TRBV24-1 with TRBJ2-3, with 9 positions matching TRBD1. The junction had 3 bases not matched to a gene; V was cut back by 1 base and J by 5 bases. Germline values: CDR1 KGHDR, CDR2 SFDVKD. CDR3 size: 15 residues. The CDR3 region is CATSDFGTGKDTQYF. CDR3 in DNA: TGTGCCACCAGTGATTTCGGGACAGGGAAAGATACGCAGTATTTT.

This clonotype was picked up a small number of times. The rearrangement links TRBV5-1 to TRBJ1-6; D unclear. With 6 bases removed from V and 0 bases from J, the gap between germline ends came to 7 bases. This CDR3 has 14 residues. Germline CDR1 is SGHRS and CDR2 is YFSETQ. CDR3 in amino acids: CASKQSSYNSPLHF. The CDR3 DNA reads as TGCGCCAGCAAACAGAGCTCCTATAATTCACCCCTCCACTTT. The entire variable domain, with the rest obtained from reference TRBV5-1 and TRBJ1-6, is as follows: KAGVTQTPRYLIKTRGQQVTLSCSPISGHRSVSWYQQTPGQGLQFLFEYFSETQRNKGNFPGRFSGRQFSNSRSEMNVSTLELGDSALYLCASKQSSYNSPLHFGNGTRLTVT.

The V call is TRBV20-1, the J call TRBJ2-7; unclear D gene. The V gene lost 5 bases and the J gene lost 0 bases, with 11 bases spanning the gap. CDR3 size: 13 residues. The germline V gene encodes CDR1 DFQATT and CDR2 SNEGSKA (reference sequence). The CDR3 sequence: CSAQSPASYEQYF. CDR3 DNA: TGCAGTGCTCAGTCCCCCGCCTCCTACGAGCAGTACTTC.

V and J are TRBV7-9 and TRBJ2-1; 8 bases agree with TRBD2. With V trimmed by 5 bases and J by 5 bases, 11 bases remained unmatched. This CDR3 contains 16 residues. Looked up from germline, CDR1 is SEHNR and CDR2 is FQNEAQ (reference sequence). CDR3 sequence reads: CASSLRSGTSNNEQFF. As DNA, the CDR3 is TGTGCCAGCAGCCTTCGATCCGGGACTAGTAACAATGAGCAGTTCTTC.

In DNA, the CDR3 is TGTGCCAGCAGCTCGCTCGAGCGGACCCCGGCCGGGGCCAACGTCCTGACTTTC. This sequence encodes CASSSLERTPAGANVLTF. This chain joins TRBV11-1 and TRBJ2-6, with D possibly matching TRBD2 (5 bases). Germline loops: CDR1 SGHAT, CDR2 FQDESV (reference sequence). The germline V and J ends were trimmed by 4 bases and 4 bases, with 20 bases remaining between them. The CDR3 length is 18 residues.

This clonotype was detected many times. The J gene is TRBJ2-4, the V gene TRBV10-3; TRBD1 or TRBD2 may be the D gene (5 bases each). V was pared by 0 bases and J by 1 base, with 13 bases between. The CDR3 has 17 amino acids. Germline loops: CDR1 ENHRY, CDR2 SYGVKD. CDR3 loop: CAISESRGTNAKNIQYF. The DNA of the CDR3 is TGTGCCATCAGTGAGTCGAGGGGCACTAACGCCAAAAACATTCAGTACTTC.

This chain links TRBV12-3 or TRBV12-4 with TRBJ2-1; no firm D call. V lost 3 bases to trimming and J lost 3 bases, with 9 bases between them. This CDR3 is 14 amino acids long. CDR3 DNA: TGTGCCAGCAGTTTCGAGGTTAGCTACAATGAGCAGTTCTTC. Residues: CASSFEVSYNEQFF.

J is TRBJ2-2 and V is TRBV5-1; no clear D. Trimming removed 0 bases at V and 1 base at J, with 7 bases between. CDR1 and CDR2 from the germline V gene are SGHRS and YFSETQ. There are 15 residues in the CDR3. CDR3 nucleotides: TGCGCCAGCAGCTTGGCCTTTAAGAACACCGGGGAGCTGTTTTTT. Protein: CASSLAFKNTGELFF.

This chain connects TRBV4-3 to TRBJ2-1; the match to TRBD2 covers 11 bases. V lost 3 bases, J lost 5 bases, and 18 bases stayed unmatched. This CDR3 contains 20 residues. Germline CDR1 reads LGHNA; CDR2 reads YSLEER. For the CDR3, the DNA is TGCGCCAGCAGCCATAGGGGCCTAGCGGGAGGCCCCAAGGGGAACAATGAGCAGTTCTTC. Its translation: CASSHRGLAGGPKGNNEQFF.